This section outlines one T cell receptor beta chain sequence together with its context. In its sample, this clone was seen once. There is no known antigen for this receptor. No base qualities exist here, and no much larger clone lies one base off it. From the cysteine up to the phenylalanine, the CDR3 has a length of 14 residues. Solely the CDR3 DNA is kept, with 42 bases framed from the first base. Trimmed from V: 2 bases; trimmed from J: 8 bases; junction bases lacking a gene match: 4. The CDR1 and CDR2 encoded by the germline V gene are SGHRS and YFSETQ. TCRbeta CDR3 regions were amplified from genomic DNA using the immunoSEQ Assay, a bias-controlled multiplex PCR. Concerning the study's data processing: Nucleated cell counts per sample were estimated from amplification of reference gene primers within the assay. To quantify the absolute abundance of each unique TCRbeta CDR3 rearrangement, sequence reads were collapsed and filtered. Productive Simpson clonality was computed per sample as the square root of Simpson's diversity index over productive rearrangements. As stored in TCRdb, this immuneACCESS dataset retains in-frame rearrangements with V and J assigned. A fraction of the clones does not appear; measured against another copy, unresolved V genes explain less than half of the discrepancy, and the remainder lacks a known reason. V and J calls plus clone size are reproduced from that table; the DNA served to infer D and trimming. The sample table holds around 140,000 clones, of which nearly 80% were seen once. Roughly 2.9% of the sample comes from the top ten.

The data derive from a study of blood T cell repertoires in COVID-19 (dated by TCRdb to the early 2020s). Context from the whole study: Samples covering the acute and convalescent phases of COVID-19 were provided by collaborators in the United States, Italy and Spain. The prospective study material was composed of cDNA or gDNA derived from T cells, B-cell-depleted T cells, or PBMCs. Subjects who had been exposed to COVID-19, were actively infected with it, or had recovered from it provided the deeply sampled blood TCRbeta repertoires that made up the dataset. The repertoires were released in a freely available public database meant as a resource for research on the immune response to SARS-CoV-2. The samples were drawn from two sources: the first 160 participants of the ongoing ImmuneRACE study, and over 950 subjects contributed by 6 global collaborators. The sample metadata nearly always contained a de-identified subject ID, COVID-19 status, age in years and sex. HLA class I and class II types, where available, came from metadata supplied by the sample provider rather than from assay-based typing.

Here is what the overall study found, with its caveats: The quantity of clinical and demographic metadata differed by source and by participant and was supplied without curation.

Participants in the prospective study were aged 18 to 89 years, lived in more than 20 United States geographic areas, and enrolled through a virtual design. In the prospective study, participants were assigned to cohorts based on the clinical history participants reported in a screening survey and a study questionnaire. For ImmuneRACE Cohort 3, a participant was defined as recovered based on two consecutive negative NP/OP PCR tests, clearance by a healthcare professional, or resolution of symptoms. Mobile phlebotomists in the prospective study collected whole blood, serum and a nasopharyngeal or oropharyngeal swab from every participant. Over an approximately 2-month period, participants in the prospective study had the option of providing additional blood draws and questionnaires. Before DNA extraction, blood samples from the prospective study were shipped at room temperature or frozen.

Rearrangement joined TRBV5-1 to TRBJ1-4; TRBD1 matches 9 bases in the middle. The receptor was derived from a woman aged 45-60 years who had recovered from COVID-19. The sample consisted of PBMCs or T cells enriched from blood (not recorded which). CDR3 region: CASSLQGAQEKLFF. At the DNA level, the sequence is TGCGCCAGCAGCTTACAGGGGGCGCAGGAAAAACTGTTTTTT.